One sample yielded the 8 T cell receptor beta chains listed below, sequenced in a study of shared clonotypes between healthy human individuals. The repertoire was sequenced with immunoSEQ multiplex PCR; TCRdb's copy has only in-frame clones and lacks some. The sample has more than 2,000,000 clones; 80% to 95% are singletons. Sequencing was carried out using naive CD4+ T cells from PBMCs. The subset is: CD45RA+ positively selected. The receptors were sampled from a man between 18 and 29 years old in good health. Some clones in this sample may be carry-over from other donors' samples.

The rearrangement joins TRBV5-1 to TRBJ2-3, with 12 bases aligning to TRBD1. This CDR3 is built from 16 residues. Germline CDR1 SGHRS, CDR2 YFSETQ. The V segment lost 3 bases and the J segment 4 bases; nucleotides outside the gene matches: 6. CDR3 sequence: CASSWGDRGPSDTQYF. CDR3 bases: TGCGCCAGCAGCTGGGGGGACAGGGGGCCCTCAGATACGCAGTATTTT.

The chain combines TRBV4-1 with TRBJ2-5, with 10 nucleotides matching TRBD2. The J call may be in error: the DNA end matches TRBJ2-7 better. From germline, CDR1 is MGHRA and CDR2 YSYEKL. The CDR3 length is 16 residues. CDR3 sequence reads: CASSRGLAEIIYEQYF. DNA for the CDR3: TGCGCCAGCAGCCGAGGACTAGCGGAGATAATCTACGAGCAGTACTTC.

The rearrangement links TRBV4-1 to TRBJ2-3, with 8 nucleotides matching TRBD2. Trimming cost V 4 bases and J 4 bases; bases outside gene matches: 7. The CDR3 extends over 15 amino acids. CDR1 MGHRA and CDR2 YSYEKL come from the germline V gene. CDR3 sequence (DNA): TGCGCCAGCAGCCTTGGGAGCGGGAGTCCAGATACGCAGTATTTT. Residues: CASSLGSGSPDTQYF.

This CDR3 reads CSVEGVYYNEQFF. In nucleotides, the CDR3 is TGCAGCGTTGAAGGCGTCTACTACAATGAGCAGTTCTTC. V usage is TRBV29-1 and J usage is TRBJ2-1, with D hard to call. Per the germline V gene, CDR1 is SQVTM and CDR2 is ANQGSEA. V was trimmed by 1 base and J by 3 bases, leaving 7 bases between them. The CDR3 has 13 amino acids.

The rearrangement links TRBV25-1 to TRBJ2-5; TRBD2 matches at 15 bases. Germline loops: CDR1 MGHDK, CDR2 SYGVNS. The CDR3 has 13 amino acids. The V and J ends lost 10 bases and 7 bases, in that order; junction bases with no gene match: 4. The CDR3 DNA is TGTGCCACCGGACTAGCGGGAGGGCCGACCCAGTACTTC. It codes for CATGLAGGPTQYF.

The chain employs TRBV6-6 and TRBJ2-3, with D possibly being TRBD2 (5 bases). Trimming took off 2 bases at V and 4 bases at J, with 10 bases between the two ends. CDR1 and CDR2 (germline): MNHNY, SVGAGI (reference sequence). The CDR3 spans 14 residues. The CDR3 DNA is TGTGCCAGCAGTTACCCGAGGGCAGCAGATACGCAGTATTTT. Translated, it gives CASSYPRAADTQYF.

The CDR3 DNA sequence: TGTGCCAGCAGCTTGGCTGCGGGCTTCACTGAAGCTTTCTTT. Translating it yields CASSLAAGFTEAFF. The chain employs TRBV5-5 and TRBJ1-1; D is uncertain. The CDR3 loop spans 14 amino acids. Germline lookup yields CDR1 SGHKS and CDR2 YYEKEE (reference sequence). The V gene lost 0 bases and the J gene lost 4 bases, with 10 bases spanning the gap.

As DNA, the CDR3 is TGTGCCAGCAGCTTCTCCGGGACAGGGGAGGATAAGAAGTACTTC. Translated: CASSFSGTGEDKKYF. The chain links TRBV13 to TRBJ2-5; 10 bases match TRBD1. V lost 3 bases, J lost 12 bases, and 13 bases stayed unmatched. The CDR3 length is 15 residues. CDR1 is PRHDT, CDR2 FYEKMQ, per germline (reference sequence).